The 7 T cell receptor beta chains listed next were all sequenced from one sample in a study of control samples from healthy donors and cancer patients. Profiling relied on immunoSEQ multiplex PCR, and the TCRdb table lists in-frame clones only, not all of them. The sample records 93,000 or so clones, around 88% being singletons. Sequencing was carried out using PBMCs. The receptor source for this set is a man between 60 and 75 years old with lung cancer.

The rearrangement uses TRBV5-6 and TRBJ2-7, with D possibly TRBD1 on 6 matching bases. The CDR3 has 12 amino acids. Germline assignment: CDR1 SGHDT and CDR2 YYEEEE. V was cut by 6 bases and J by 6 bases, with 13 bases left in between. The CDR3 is CASKALGAEQYF. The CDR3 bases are TGTGCCAGCAAAGCTTTGGGGGCCGAGCAGTACTTC.

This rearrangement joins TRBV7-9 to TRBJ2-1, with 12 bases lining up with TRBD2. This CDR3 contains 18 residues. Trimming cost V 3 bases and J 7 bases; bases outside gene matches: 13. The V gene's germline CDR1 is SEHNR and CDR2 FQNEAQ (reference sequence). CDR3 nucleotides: TGTGCCAGCAGCTTCCCACTAGCGGGGGGCTCCTCGGGGAATGAGCAGTTCTTC. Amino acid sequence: CASSFPLAGGSSGNEQFF.

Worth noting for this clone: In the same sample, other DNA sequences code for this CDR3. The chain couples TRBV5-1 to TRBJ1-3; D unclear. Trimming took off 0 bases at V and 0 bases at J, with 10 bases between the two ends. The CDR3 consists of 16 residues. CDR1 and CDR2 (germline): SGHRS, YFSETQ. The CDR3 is CASSLAGVSSGNTIYF. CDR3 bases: TGCGCCAGCAGCTTGGCTGGAGTGAGCTCTGGAAACACCATATATTTT.

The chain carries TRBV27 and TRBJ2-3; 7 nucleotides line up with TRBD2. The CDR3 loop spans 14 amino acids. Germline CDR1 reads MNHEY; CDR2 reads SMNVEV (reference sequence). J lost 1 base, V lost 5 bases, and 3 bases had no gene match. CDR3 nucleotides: TGTGCCAGCAGTCCAGGGAGGGGCACAGATACGCAGTATTTT. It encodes CASSPGRGTDTQYF.

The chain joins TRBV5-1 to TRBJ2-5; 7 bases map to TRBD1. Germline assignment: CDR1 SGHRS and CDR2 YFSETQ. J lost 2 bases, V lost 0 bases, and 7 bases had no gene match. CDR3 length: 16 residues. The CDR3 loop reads CASSLDGTEMQETQYF. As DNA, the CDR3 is TGCGCCAGCAGCTTGGACGGGACAGAAATGCAAGAGACCCAGTACTTC.

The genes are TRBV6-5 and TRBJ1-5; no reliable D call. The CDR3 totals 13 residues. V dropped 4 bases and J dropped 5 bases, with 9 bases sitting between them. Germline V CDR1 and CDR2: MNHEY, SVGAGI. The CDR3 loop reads CASSLDGDQPQHF. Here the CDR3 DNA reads TGTGCCAGCAGTTTGGACGGGGATCAGCCCCAGCATTTT.

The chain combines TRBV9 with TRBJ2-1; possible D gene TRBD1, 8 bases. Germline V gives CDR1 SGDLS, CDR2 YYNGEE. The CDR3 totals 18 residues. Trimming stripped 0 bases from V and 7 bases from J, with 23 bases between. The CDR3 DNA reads TGTGCCAGCAGCGTAGGACCCCCACAGGGGGGGAGGGCAAATGAGCAGTTCTTC. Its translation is CASSVGPPQGGRANEQFF.